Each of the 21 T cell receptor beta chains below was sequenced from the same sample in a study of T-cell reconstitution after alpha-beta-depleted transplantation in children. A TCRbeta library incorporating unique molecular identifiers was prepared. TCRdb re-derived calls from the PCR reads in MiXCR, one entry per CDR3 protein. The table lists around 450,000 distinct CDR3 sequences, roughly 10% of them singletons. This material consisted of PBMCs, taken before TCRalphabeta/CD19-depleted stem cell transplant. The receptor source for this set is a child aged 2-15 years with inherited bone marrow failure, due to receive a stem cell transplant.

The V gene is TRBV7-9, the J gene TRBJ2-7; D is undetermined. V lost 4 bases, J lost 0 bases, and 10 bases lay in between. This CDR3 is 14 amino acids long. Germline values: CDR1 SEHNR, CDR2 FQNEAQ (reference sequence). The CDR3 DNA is TGTGCCAGCAGCTCGACCCCTCTCTCCTACGAGCAGTACTTC. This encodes CASSSTPLSYEQYF.

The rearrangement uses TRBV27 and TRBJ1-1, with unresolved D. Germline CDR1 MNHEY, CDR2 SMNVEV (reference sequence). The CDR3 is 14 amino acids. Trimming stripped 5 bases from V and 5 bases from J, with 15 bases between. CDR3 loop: CASSPFIGDTEAFF. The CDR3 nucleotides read TGTGCCAGCAGTCCCTTCATTGGAGATACTGAAGCTTTCTTT.

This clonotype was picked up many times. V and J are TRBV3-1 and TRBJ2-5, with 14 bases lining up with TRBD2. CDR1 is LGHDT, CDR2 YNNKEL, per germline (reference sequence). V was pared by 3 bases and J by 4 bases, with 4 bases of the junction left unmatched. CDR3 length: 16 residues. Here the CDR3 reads CASSHLGLAGAETQYF. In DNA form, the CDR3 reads TGTGCCAGCAGCCACTTGGGACTAGCGGGAGCAGAGACCCAGTACTTC.

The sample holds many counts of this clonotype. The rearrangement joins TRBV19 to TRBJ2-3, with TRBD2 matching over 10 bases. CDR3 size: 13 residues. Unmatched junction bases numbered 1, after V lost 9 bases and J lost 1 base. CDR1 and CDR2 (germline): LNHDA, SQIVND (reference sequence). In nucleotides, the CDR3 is TGTGCCAGCGGGACTAGCGGCACAGATACGCAGTATTTT. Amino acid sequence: CASGTSGTDTQYF.

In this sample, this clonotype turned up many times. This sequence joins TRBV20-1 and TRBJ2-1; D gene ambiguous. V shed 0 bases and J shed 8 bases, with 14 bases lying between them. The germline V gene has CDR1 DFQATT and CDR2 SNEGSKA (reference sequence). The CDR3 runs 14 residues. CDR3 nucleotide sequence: TGCAGTGCTAGAGATCTTGGAATTTTCGATGAGCAGTTCTTC. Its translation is CSARDLGIFDEQFF.

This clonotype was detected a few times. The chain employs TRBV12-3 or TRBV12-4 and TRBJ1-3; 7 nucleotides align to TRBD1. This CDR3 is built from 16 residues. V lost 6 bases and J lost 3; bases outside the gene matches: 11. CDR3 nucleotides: TGTGCCAGCAGCCCGACAGGGATCGGGTTTGGAAACACCATATATTTT. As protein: CASSPTGIGFGNTIYF.

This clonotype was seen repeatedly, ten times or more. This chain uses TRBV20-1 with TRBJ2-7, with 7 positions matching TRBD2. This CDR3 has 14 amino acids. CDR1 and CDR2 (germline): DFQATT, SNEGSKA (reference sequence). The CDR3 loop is CSLNRDYDSYEQYF. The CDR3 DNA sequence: TGCAGCCTAAACCGGGACTACGATTCCTACGAGCAGTACTTC.

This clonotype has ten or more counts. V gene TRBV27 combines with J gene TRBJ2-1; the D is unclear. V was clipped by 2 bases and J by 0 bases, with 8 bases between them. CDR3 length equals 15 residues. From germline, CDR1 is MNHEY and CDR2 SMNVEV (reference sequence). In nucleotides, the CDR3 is TGTGCCAGCAGTTTACGGCTGAGCTCCTACAATGAGCAGTTCTTC. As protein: CASSLRLSSYNEQFF.

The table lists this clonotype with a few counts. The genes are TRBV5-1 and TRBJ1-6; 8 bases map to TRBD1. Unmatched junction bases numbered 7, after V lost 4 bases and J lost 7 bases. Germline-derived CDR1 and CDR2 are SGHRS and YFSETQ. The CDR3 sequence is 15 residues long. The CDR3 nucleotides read TGCGCCAGCAGCCTACGGGACAGGCGCAATTCACCCCTCCACTTT. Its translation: CASSLRDRRNSPLHF.

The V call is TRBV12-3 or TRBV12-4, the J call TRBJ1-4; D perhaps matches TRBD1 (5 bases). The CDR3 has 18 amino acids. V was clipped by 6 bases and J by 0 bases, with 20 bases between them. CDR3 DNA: TGTGCCAGCAGCCTCGGGCAGGGATTCGTTACAACTAATGAAAAACTGTTTTTT. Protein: CASSLGQGFVTTNEKLFF.

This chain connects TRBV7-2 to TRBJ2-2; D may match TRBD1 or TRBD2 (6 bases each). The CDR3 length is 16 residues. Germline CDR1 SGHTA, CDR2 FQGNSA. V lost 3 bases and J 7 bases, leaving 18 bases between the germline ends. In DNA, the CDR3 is TGTGCCAGCAGCTTTATAGGTCCGGGGGCTGGCGGGGAGCTGTTTTTT. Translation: CASSFIGPGAGGELFF.

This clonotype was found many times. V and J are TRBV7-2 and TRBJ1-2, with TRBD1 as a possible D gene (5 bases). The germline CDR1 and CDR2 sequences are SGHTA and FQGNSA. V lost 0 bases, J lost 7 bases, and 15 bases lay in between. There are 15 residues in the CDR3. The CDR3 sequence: CASSLALAGIGGYTF. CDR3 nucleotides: TGTGCCAGCAGCTTAGCGTTGGCAGGGATTGGTGGCTACACCTTC.

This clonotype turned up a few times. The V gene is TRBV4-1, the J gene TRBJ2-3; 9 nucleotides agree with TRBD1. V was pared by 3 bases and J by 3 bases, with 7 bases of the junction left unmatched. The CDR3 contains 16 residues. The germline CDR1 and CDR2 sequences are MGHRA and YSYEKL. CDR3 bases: TGCGCCAGCAGCCACATAGGACAGGGGAGGACAGATACGCAGTATTTT. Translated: CASSHIGQGRTDTQYF.

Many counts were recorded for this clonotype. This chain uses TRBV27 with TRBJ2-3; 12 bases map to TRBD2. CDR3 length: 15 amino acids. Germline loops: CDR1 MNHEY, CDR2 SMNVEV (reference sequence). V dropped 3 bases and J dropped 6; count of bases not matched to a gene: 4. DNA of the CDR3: TGTGCCAGCAGTTTCCGACTAGCGGGAGTCGATACGCAGTATTTT. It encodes CASSFRLAGVDTQYF.

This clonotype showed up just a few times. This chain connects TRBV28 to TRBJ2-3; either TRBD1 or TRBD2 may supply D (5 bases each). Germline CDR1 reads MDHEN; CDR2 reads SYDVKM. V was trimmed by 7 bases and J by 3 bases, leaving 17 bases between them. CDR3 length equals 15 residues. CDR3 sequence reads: CASTNLRDGTDTQYF. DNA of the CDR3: TGTGCCAGCACCAATCTTCGGGACGGAACAGATACGCAGTATTTT.

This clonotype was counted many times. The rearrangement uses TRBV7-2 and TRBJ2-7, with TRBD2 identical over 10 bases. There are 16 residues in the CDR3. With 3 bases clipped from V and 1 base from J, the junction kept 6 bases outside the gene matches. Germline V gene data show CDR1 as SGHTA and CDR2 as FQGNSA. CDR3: CASSFFVAGGSYEQYF. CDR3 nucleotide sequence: TGTGCCAGCAGCTTTTTCGTAGCGGGAGGTTCCTACGAGCAGTACTTC. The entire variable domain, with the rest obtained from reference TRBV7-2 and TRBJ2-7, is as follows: GAGVSQSPSNKVTEKGKDVELRCDPISGHTALYWYRQSLGQGLEFLIYFQGNSAPDKSGLPSDRFSAERTGGSVSTLTIQRTQQEDSAVYLCASSFFVAGGSYEQYFGPGTRLTVT.

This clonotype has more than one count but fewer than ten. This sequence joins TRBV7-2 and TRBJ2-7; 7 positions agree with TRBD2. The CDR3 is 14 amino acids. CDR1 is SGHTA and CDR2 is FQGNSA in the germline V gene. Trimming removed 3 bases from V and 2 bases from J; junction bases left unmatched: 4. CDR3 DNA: TGTGCCAGCAGCTTCACTAGCGATCCCTACGAGCAGTACTTC. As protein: CASSFTSDPYEQYF.

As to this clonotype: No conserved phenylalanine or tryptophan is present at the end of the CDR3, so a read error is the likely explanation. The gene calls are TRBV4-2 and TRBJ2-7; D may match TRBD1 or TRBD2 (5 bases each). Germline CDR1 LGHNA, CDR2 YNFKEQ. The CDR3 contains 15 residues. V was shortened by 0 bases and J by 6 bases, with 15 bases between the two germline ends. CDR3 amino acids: CASSQDRSGTGEQYL. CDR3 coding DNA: TGTGCCAGCAGCCAAGATAGAAGCGGCACAGGCGAGCAGTACTTG.

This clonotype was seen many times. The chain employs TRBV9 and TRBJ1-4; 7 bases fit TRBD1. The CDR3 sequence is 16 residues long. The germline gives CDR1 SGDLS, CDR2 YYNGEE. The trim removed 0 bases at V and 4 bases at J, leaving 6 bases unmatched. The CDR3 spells CASSVVRDSCNEKLFF. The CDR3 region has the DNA TGTGCCAGCAGCGTAGTCCGGGACAGCTGTAATGAAAAACTGTTTTTT.

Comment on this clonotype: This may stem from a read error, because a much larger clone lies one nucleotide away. Here the CDR3 DNA reads TGTGCCAGCAGCTTTAGTGGGTTGGTCTACGACCAGTACTTC. This encodes CASSFSGLVYDQYF. The V and J genes are TRBV7-9 and TRBJ2-7; D not certain. Germline lookup yields CDR1 SEHNR and CDR2 FQNEAQ (reference sequence). The CDR3 has 14 residues.

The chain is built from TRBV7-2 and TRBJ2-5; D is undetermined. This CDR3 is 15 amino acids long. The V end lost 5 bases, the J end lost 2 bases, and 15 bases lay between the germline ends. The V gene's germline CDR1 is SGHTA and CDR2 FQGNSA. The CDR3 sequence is CASSPFTFFQETQYF. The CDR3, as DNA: TGTGCCAGCAGCCCTTTCACGTTCTTTCAAGAGACCCAGTACTTC.